A selection of T cell receptor beta chains follows, all from one sample in a study of CD8+ T cells in alopecia areata. Assay used: immunoSEQ multiplex PCR; TCRdb lists only in-frame clones, some missing. The table lists about 200,000 clones, roughly 50% of them singletons. The source material was CD4+ T cells sorted from blood, sampled at week 24, from a patient treated with tofacitinib. These receptors originate from a human donor with alopecia areata. Each CDR3 is given with its conserved first and last residue. D genes are given only for firm matches. Expanded clones are given a class, and other clones once, few, many or no size at all.

>-|TRBV4-2|TRBJ2-5|-
TGTGCCAGCAGCCTGGAGACTAGACGCGAGACCCAGTACTTC
CASSLETRRETQYF
>-|TRBV9|TRBJ2-3|-
TGTGCCAGCAGCGTAGGGCCGGCCAGCACAGATACGCAGTATTTT
CASSVGPASTDTQYF
>-|TRBV29-1|TRBJ1-1|-
TGCAGCGTTGCGGGGACATCTGAAGCTTTCTTT
CSVAGTSEAFF
>TRBD1|TRBV29-1|TRBJ1-3|-
TGCAGCGTCTCGTGGGACAGGGGAAACACCATATATTTT
CSVSWDRGNTIYF
>TRBD2|TRBV4-3|TRBJ2-3|-
TGCGCCAGCAGCCAGGGGACTAGCAGGGTCGCGGATACGCAGTATTTT
CASSQGTSRVADTQYF
>-|TRBV29-1|TRBJ2-1|-
TGCAGCGTTGGGGGTGAGCAGTTCTTC
CSVGGEQFF
>-|TRBV2|TRBJ2-7|-
TGTGCCAGCAGGGCCAGCTCCTACGAGCAGTACTTC
CASRASSYEQYF
>TRBD2|TRBV5-4|TRBJ2-3|-
TGTGCCAGCAGCTTGCGGGCTAGCGGGGTTAACACAGATACGCAGTATTTT
CASSLRASGVNTDTQYF
>TRBD1|TRBV11-2|TRBJ2-2|few
TGTGCCAGCAGCTTGAACAGGGGTGGCGGGGAGCTGTTTTTT
CASSLNRGGGELFF
>-|TRBV7-6|TRBJ2-3|-
TGTGCCAGCAGCTTAGTGACCCCCGGGAGCACAGATACGCAGTATTTT
CASSLVTPGSTDTQYF
>-|TRBV11-2|TRBJ1-3|-
TGTGCCAGCAGCTTAGACCCGGGGAGCTCTGGAAACACCATATATTTT
CASSLDPGSSGNTIYF
>-|TRBV5-5|TRBJ1-1|-
TGTGCCAGCAGCACCCGACCTCCCGGGGGTGAAGCTTTCTTT
CASSTRPPGGEAFF
>-|TRBV6-5|TRBJ1-2|few
TGTGCCAGCAGTTACTCTCGTTCAGGGGTGGTCTATGGCTACACCTTC
CASSYSRSGVVYGYTF
>TRBD1|TRBV7-9|TRBJ2-3|-
TGTGCCAGCAGTTCTGACCCACAGGGGAACCCAGATACGCAGTATTTT
CASSSDPQGNPDTQYF
>-|TRBV15|TRBJ2-5|once
TGTGCCACCAGCAGAGATGTCGCAGGGATAGAGACCCAGTACTTC
CATSRDVAGIETQYF
>-|TRBV2|TRBJ2-5|-
TGTGCCAGCAGGGCCGGACAGCTCCAAGAGACCCAGTACTTC
CASRAGQLQETQYF
>-|TRBV28|TRBJ2-7|-
TGTGCCAGCAGTTTAAAACCCTCCTACGAGCAGTACTTC
CASSLKPSYEQYF
>TRBD2|TRBV30|TRBJ2-1|few
TGTGCCTGGACTAGCGGTCCCCATGAGCAGTTCTTC
CAWTSGPHEQFF
>TRBD2|TRBV30|TRBJ2-3|once
TGTGCCTGGAGGCGTGGAAGGACTAGCGGGAGCAGGGCAGATACGCAGTATTTT
CAWRRGRTSGSRADTQYF
>TRBD1|TRBV2|TRBJ1-6|few
TGTGCCAGCAGTTCCTCTGGACAGGCGATTAATTCACCCCTCCACTTT
CASSSSGQAINSPLHF
>TRBD1|TRBV29-1|TRBJ2-5|few
TGCAGCGTTGAAGTAGACGCGACAGGGGGCGGCGAGACCCAGTACTTC
CSVEVDATGGGETQYF
>-|TRBV29-1|TRBJ2-5|-
TGCAGCGCCAACTGGGAGACCCAGTACTTC
CSANWETQYF
>-|TRBV7-8|TRBJ2-7|-
TGTGCCAGCAGCCATGACAGATACTCCTACGAGCAGTACTTC
CASSHDRYSYEQYF
>-|TRBV7-8|TRBJ1-6|few
TGTGCCAGCAGCCCGCCAGGGTTAACGAATTCACCCCTCCACTTT
CASSPPGLTNSPLHF
>-|TRBV4-3|TRBJ1-2|-
TGCGCCAGCAGCCAAGACGGGGGCGACTATGGCTACACCTTC
CASSQDGGDYGYTF
>TRBD2|TRBV5-1|TRBJ2-7|-
TGCGCCAGCAGCTTGCTCAGGGAGGGGAGCGAGCAGTACTTC
CASSLLREGSEQYF
>-|TRBV7-9|TRBJ1-1|-
TGTGCCAGCAGCTTTCCCGAGGGTGGCACTGAAGCTTTCTTT
CASSFPEGGTEAFF
>-|TRBV20-1|TRBJ2-5|few
TGCAGTGCTAGCAGGGACGAGACCCAGTACTTC
CSASRDETQYF
>TRBD1|TRBV15|TRBJ2-7|-
TGTGCCACCAGCAGAGCTGGGACAGGGGGCCACGAGCAGTACTTC
CATSRAGTGGHEQYF
>TRBD2|TRBV4-1|TRBJ2-5|-
TGCGCCAGCAGCCCCTTAACTAGCGGGAGGGCCCGAGAGACCCAGTACTTC
CASSPLTSGRARETQYF
>-|TRBV29-1|TRBJ1-1|-
TGCGGCGGGGGGGAAACCTCCTGGGGCACTGAAGCTTTCTTT
CGGGETSWGTEAFF
>-|TRBV15|TRBJ1-1|few
TGTGCCACCAGCAGAGATAAGAGGGCAGGGGAAGCTTTCTTT
CATSRDKRAGEAFF
>-|TRBV6-5|TRBJ1-2|-
TGTGCCAGCAGTTCCCCATCCCTCTATGGCTACACCTTC
CASSSPSLYGYTF
>-|TRBV7-9|TRBJ2-3|-
TGTGCCAGCAGCCCGACGGACAGCACAGATACGCAGTATTTT
CASSPTDSTDTQYF
>TRBD2|TRBV11-3|TRBJ2-1|-
TGTGCCAGCAGCTTAGTCGCGGGAGCCTACAATGAGCAGTTCTTC
CASSLVAGAYNEQFF
>-|TRBV7-2|TRBJ2-5|-
TGTGCCAGCAGCTTAATCGAGGGAGAGACCCAGTACTTC
CASSLIEGETQYF
>-|TRBV13|TRBJ2-4|-
TGTGCCAGCAGCTTAGTATGGCGGGGTCAAAACATTCAGTACTTC
CASSLVWRGQNIQYF
>-|TRBV2|TRBJ2-3|-
TGTGCCAGCAGTGTATCAGGGTGGACAGATACGCAGTATTTT
CASSVSGWTDTQYF
>-|TRBV23-1|TRBJ1-2|-
TGCGCCAGCAGTAGACCAAAAACTGTGACGGTGCGGGAGAGTGACTATGGCTACACCTTC
CASSRPKTVTVRESDYGYTF
>TRBD1|TRBV10-3|TRBJ1-2|-
TGTGCCATCAGTGAGTCGAATCCAGGACAGGCCTATGGCTACACCTTC
CAISESNPGQAYGYTF
>TRBD1|TRBV19|TRBJ1-6|-
TGTGCCAGTAGTATCGCCGGGACAGCGGCGGAGCCCCTCCACTTT
CASSIAGTAAEPLHF
>TRBD1|TRBV2|TRBJ2-6|few
TGTGCCAGCAAGAGGACAGGATCCTCTGGGGCCAACGTCCTGACTTTC
CASKRTGSSGANVLTF
>TRBD1|TRBV9|TRBJ2-2|-
TGTGCCAGCAGCGGACAGGGTAGGAACACCGGGGAGCTGTTTTTT
CASSGQGRNTGELFF
>TRBD1|TRBV5-1|TRBJ2-3|-
TGCGCCAGCAGCTTATATGACAGGGGGGATACGCAGTATTTT
CASSLYDRGDTQYF
>-|TRBV10-3|TRBJ2-5|once
TGTGCCATCAGTGTGGCAGGGAAGGAGACCCAGTACTTC
CAISVAGKETQYF
>-|TRBV29-1|TRBJ1-2|-
TGCAGCGTTGTGGACAAGAACTATGGCTACACCTTC
CSVVDKNYGYTF
>-|TRBV5-4|TRBJ1-1|-
TGTGCCAGCAGCTTGGTGGGGGGGGACACTGAAGCTTTCTTT
CASSLVGGDTEAFF
>-|TRBV6-5|TRBJ2-5|-
TGTGCCAGCAGTTACTCCTCATCAGGGGAGGAGACCCAGTACTTC
CASSYSSSGEETQYF
>TRBD1|TRBV11-2|TRBJ1-1|-
TGTGCCAGCAGCCCCATGCCCCAGGGGGGGAACACTGAAGCTTTCTTT
CASSPMPQGGNTEAFF
>-|TRBV7-2|TRBJ2-7|-
TGTGCCAGCAGCTCCATTAGCGGCGCATCCTACGAGCAGTACTTC
CASSSISGASYEQYF
>TRBD2|TRBV5-6|TRBJ2-5|-
TGTGCCAGCAGCTTGAGCGGGGCTAAAGAGACCCAGTACTTC
CASSLSGAKETQYF
>-|TRBV15|TRBJ1-2|-
TGTGCCACCAGCAGAGATTGGGAAACTGGCTATGGCTACACCTTC
CATSRDWETGYGYTF
>-|TRBV9|TRBJ1-6|-
TGTGCCAGCAGCGTAGGCGGGGGTTTGAATTCACCCCTCCACTTT
CASSVGGGLNSPLHF
>TRBD1|TRBV2|TRBJ2-7|few
TGTGCCAGCAGGCGGACAGGGAGGCCCAGCGAGCAGTACTTC
CASRRTGRPSEQYF
>-|TRBV2|TRBJ2-1|few
TGTGCCAGCAGCCTCAGCGACAATGAGCAGTTCTTC
CASSLSDNEQFF
>-|TRBV5-4|TRBJ2-1|-
TGTGCCAGCAGCTACACATGGTACAATGAGCAGTTCTTC
CASSYTWYNEQFF
>-|TRBV7-9|TRBJ2-5|-
TGTGCCAGCAGCCAGTTCGGGAAAGAGACCCAGTACTTC
CASSQFGKETQYF
>TRBD2|TRBV14|TRBJ2-3|-
TGTGCCAGCAGCCAGTGGACTAGCGGGAGCACAGATACGCAGTATTTT
CASSQWTSGSTDTQYF
>TRBD1|TRBV15|TRBJ2-1|few
TGTGCCACCAGCAGAGTTCAGGGGGCGCATGAGCAGTTCTTC
CATSRVQGAHEQFF